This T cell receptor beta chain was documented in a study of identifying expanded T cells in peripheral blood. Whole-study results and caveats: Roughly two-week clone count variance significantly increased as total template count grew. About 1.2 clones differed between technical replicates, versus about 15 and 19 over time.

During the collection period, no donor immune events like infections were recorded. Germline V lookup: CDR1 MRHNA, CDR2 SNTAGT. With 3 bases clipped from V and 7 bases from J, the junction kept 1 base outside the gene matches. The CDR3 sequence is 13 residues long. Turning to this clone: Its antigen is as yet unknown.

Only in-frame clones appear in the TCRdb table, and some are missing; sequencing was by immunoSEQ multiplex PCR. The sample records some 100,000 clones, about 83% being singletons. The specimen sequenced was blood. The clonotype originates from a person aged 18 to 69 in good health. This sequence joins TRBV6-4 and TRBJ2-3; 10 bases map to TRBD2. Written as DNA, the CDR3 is TGTGCCAGCAGTGAACTAGCGGGGTATACGCAGTATTTT. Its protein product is CASSELAGYTQYF.